These T cell receptor beta chains were read from a single sample in a study of OX40 agonist ivuxolimab in advanced cancers. The repertoire was sequenced with immunoSEQ multiplex PCR; TCRdb's copy has only in-frame clones and lacks some. Of 40,000 to 65,000 clones listed, about 88% are singletons. The sample was CD4+ or CD8+ T cells sorted from blood, taken in a trial of the OX40 agonist ivuxolimab. These receptor sequences come from an adult with an advanced solid tumor such as melanoma, head and neck, liver or kidney cancer. Both conserved end residues are trimmed from each CDR3.

J gene | V gene | CDR3 protein
TRBJ2-2 | TRBV9 | ASSVDQGWGSGELF
TRBJ1-4 | TRBV28 | ASSLSGGSEKLF
TRBJ1-1 | TRBV19 | ASSIVRSGMNTEAF
TRBJ1-2 | TRBV5-4 | ASSRDGPYGYT
TRBJ2-7 | TRBV15 | ATSREGPALREQY
TRBJ2-7 | TRBV5-1 | ASSPVGRTYEQY
TRBJ1-5 | TRBV7-9 | ASSVKGDQPQH
TRBJ2-2 | TRBV11-2 | ASSALGTFLTGELF
TRBJ2-1 | TRBV19 | ASSKRQAQDNEQF
TRBJ2-4 | TRBV6-1 | ASSGRQAKNIQY
TRBJ2-5 | TRBV5-1 | ASSPIRTSGSLETQY
TRBJ2-1 | TRBV5-1 | ASSLAFDRAGDHEQF
TRBJ2-3 | TRBV18 | ASSEERRTRGTQY
TRBJ2-1 | TRBV9 | ASSVTPTGGLNEQF
TRBJ2-1 | TRBV20-1 | SASTDNEQF
TRBJ2-1 | TRBV5-6 | ASSSTGTGGDEQF
TRBJ1-5 | TRBV2 | ASRDRVGNQPQH
TRBJ1-2 | TRBV6-1 | ASRATYNYGYT
TRBJ2-1 | TRBV30 | AWLAIPGTNEQF
TRBJ1-5 | TRBV30 | ACLPGGTGGGQPQH
TRBJ2-3 | TRBV20-1 | SVQFLGAQY
TRBJ2-2 | TRBV6-5 | ASRPGLGETGELF
TRBJ1-4 | TRBV9 | ASSPGRAVATNEKLF
TRBJ2-3 | TRBV29-1 | SAGTSGGSTDTQY
TRBJ1-2 | TRBV6-5 | ASSYSGTEAYMGYT
TRBJ1-2 | TRBV28 | ASSSFVQSYGYT
TRBJ1-2 | TRBV5-8 | ASSESGTRGNYGYT
TRBJ1-3 | TRBV5-1 | ASSPGTGIGNTIY
TRBJ1-3 | TRBV27 | ASRPASGNTIY
TRBJ2-2 | TRBV6-1 | ASSEALTGELF
TRBJ2-7 | TRBV7-2 | ASSLGTGSYEQY
TRBJ1-5 | TRBV25-1 | ASSDDRGGQPQH
TRBJ2-7 | TRBV7-8 | ASSLAQDRGRKLY
TRBJ2-3 | TRBV29-1 | SVGLLAGGFGTDTQY
TRBJ2-5 | TRBV2 | ASKAGVEETQY
TRBJ1-4 | TRBV25-1 | ASTGGQWKGKLF
TRBJ1-5 | TRBV6-1 | ASSEHQTGSNQPQH
TRBJ2-1 | TRBV5-1 | ASSSTTSGGSYNEQF
TRBJ2-1 | TRBV6-5 | ASSYDGTGYGGEQF
TRBJ2-4 | TRBV27 | ASSSEQGTVAKNIQY
TRBJ1-2 | TRBV19 | ASSIPGGNYGYT
TRBJ2-2 | TRBV12-5 | ASGSSTGTDYTGELF
TRBJ2-1 | TRBV11-2 | ASSSQRILHNEQF
TRBJ2-2 | TRBV30 | AWRPWSRGTGELF
TRBJ2-3 | TRBV6-6 | ASRRQGGSDTQY
TRBJ2-7 | TRBV5-4 | ASSPGAALPTYEQY
TRBJ2-1 | TRBV5-1 | ASSSTGPATSGSGNEQF
TRBJ2-1 | TRBV7-6 | ASSPGQGYNEQF
TRBJ2-5 | TRBV6-1 | ASSEVINTQY
TRBJ1-6 | TRBV5-4 | ASSPYNSPLH
TRBJ2-7 | TRBV7-2 | ASSFLSGDYEQY
TRBJ2-1 | TRBV2 | ASSEEGLAGVGAYNEQF
TRBJ1-4 | TRBV5-8 | ASSLGQGATNEKLF